This T cell receptor beta chain was obtained from a study of CD8+ T cells in alopecia areata. Findings of the study overall: Scalp lesions, especially in alopecia totalis/universalis, had higher clonality than normal scalp.

The V gene lost 4 bases and the J gene lost 0 bases, with 10 bases spanning the gap. This CDR3 has 15 amino acids. Per germline, CDR1 MDHEN and CDR2 SYDVKM. Remarks on this clone: Its antigen is unknown.

RNA was extracted and reverse transcribed into cDNA as the sequencing template. Repertoires were generated with immunoSEQ multiplex PCR, while TCRdb's copy carries only in-frame clones and drops some. Of 100,000 to 150,000 clones listed, approximately 58% are singletons. Sequenced sample: CD4+ T cells sorted from blood. The V call is TRBV28, the J call TRBJ2-4; tentative D call: TRBD2 (6 bases). The sequence came from a human donor in good health. The CDR3 nucleotides are TGTGCCAGCAGTTCCGGGGGTCTAGCCAAAAACATTCAGTACTTC. Its translation is CASSSGGLAKNIQYF.